The source of this T cell receptor beta chain is a study of cytomegalovirus exposure and HLA in healthy donors. The study, taken as a whole, reports: Most observed TCR sequences were rare, whereas some public TCRs were detected in many donors. In a later analysis, HLA-associated TCR beta chains were more clonally expanded than equally common others.

In the case of this clone: Its target is not known.

The primer mix had 60 Vbeta and 13 Jbeta primers. Sequencing was performed with immunoSEQ multiplex PCR; in TCRdb, only in-frame clones are kept and a portion is missing. This sample yields under 75,000 clones, of which 65% to 80% are seen a single time; roughly 17% belongs to the top ten. CDR1 SQVTM and CDR2 ANQGSEA come from the germline V gene. Trimming cost V 3 bases and J 0 bases, with 9 bases left between them. CDR3 length: 13 amino acids. The sequence was collected from a man aged 40-55 years in good health and CMV-seropositive. V usage is TRBV29-1 and J usage is TRBJ2-7; no definite D call. The sample taken for sequencing was PBMCs. The DNA for the CDR3 is TGCAGCGTTGATCAGGCAGGCTCCTACGAGCAGTACTTC. Its protein product is CSVDQAGSYEQYF.